Below, 23 T cell receptor beta chains from the same sample are listed, as sequenced in a study of blood T cell repertoires in COVID-19. Generated by immunoSEQ multiplex PCR, the TCRdb table keeps only in-frame clones and is missing some. The sample contains 310,000 or so clones, more than 75% of which appear only once. Material for sequencing was peripheral blood. The origin of the receptors is a man aged 50 or older with active or convalescent COVID-19.

The chain has TRBV30 and TRBJ1-2; 7 bases align to TRBD1. CDR3 length: 12 residues. The germline V gene encodes CDR1 GTSNPN and CDR2 SVGIG (reference sequence). Trimming removed 6 bases from V and 2 bases from J; junction bases left unmatched: 3. CDR3 DNA sequence: TGTGCCTGTTCGACAGGGAACTATGGCTACACCTTC. Protein product: CACSTGNYGYTF.

The chain is built from TRBV4-2 and TRBJ1-4, with TRBD1 matching over 8 bases. The V segment lost 1 base and the J segment 8 bases; nucleotides outside the gene matches: 6. Germline V gene data show CDR1 as LGHNA and CDR2 as YNFKEQ. This CDR3 comprises 15 residues. As DNA, the CDR3 is TGTGCCAGCAGCCAAGCCGGACAGGGAGGAGAAAAACTGTTTTTT. Its protein is CASSQAGQGGEKLFF.

The rearrangement joins TRBV9 to TRBJ2-5; D gene ambiguous. With 0 bases removed from V and 5 bases from J, the gap between germline ends came to 8 bases. There are 13 residues in the CDR3. CDR1 is SGDLS, CDR2 YYNGEE, per germline. For the CDR3, the DNA is TGTGCCAGCAGCGTAGCTATTTGGGAGACCCAGTACTTC. Translated, it gives CASSVAIWETQYF.

The V and J genes are TRBV18 and TRBJ1-1; 9 nucleotides match TRBD1. Germline CDR1 KGHSH, CDR2 LQKENI. V lost 3 bases and J lost 10; bases outside the gene matches: 6. CDR3 length: 13 residues. The CDR3: CASSPSQGAGAFF. For the CDR3, the DNA is TGTGCCAGCTCACCTTCACAGGGGGCGGGAGCTTTCTTT.

V usage is TRBV4-1 and J usage is TRBJ2-1, with 8 positions matching TRBD2. The CDR3 extends over 18 amino acids. Trimming removed 4 bases from V and 0 bases from J; junction bases left unmatched: 11. CDR1 is MGHRA, CDR2 YSYEKL, per germline. The DNA for the CDR3 is TGCGCCAGCAGCCGACATTCGGTGGGGACTAGCTCCTACAATGAGCAGTTCTTC. Its protein is CASSRHSVGTSSYNEQFF.

The chain links TRBV20-1 to TRBJ2-3; 9 nucleotides align to TRBD1. The CDR3 has 15 residues. V lost 3 bases, J lost 1 base, and 5 bases stayed unmatched. Germline CDR1 reads DFQATT; CDR2 reads SNEGSKA (reference sequence). The CDR3 region has the DNA TGCAGTGCTAGTGGGGGACAGGGTCGCACAGATACGCAGTATTTT. Its protein product is CSASGGQGRTDTQYF.

The J gene is TRBJ2-7, the V gene TRBV25-1; D is possibly TRBD1 (8 bases). Germline CDR1 MGHDK, CDR2 SYGVNS. This CDR3 contains 15 residues. With 7 bases removed from V and 5 bases from J, the gap between germline ends came to 21 bases. The CDR3 DNA reads as TGTGCCAGCACCGCCGGACAGGGAGGGGACAACGAGCAGTACTTC. Translated: CASTAGQGGDNEQYF.

This rearrangement joins TRBV29-1 to TRBJ2-7; tentatively, D is TRBD1 (7 bases). The CDR3 extends over 13 amino acids. V was pared by 5 bases and J by 4 bases, with 15 bases between. Germline V CDR1 and CDR2: SQVTM, ANQGSEA. As DNA, the CDR3 is TGCAGCGTTTTCAGGGGGGACGGGTACGAGCAGTACTTC. This codes for CSVFRGDGYEQYF.

With respect to this clone: Mismatch with germline at one junction end may stem from a read error. The chain carries TRBV25-1 and TRBJ2-1; D ambiguous. Germline CDR1 is MGHDK and CDR2 is SYGVNS. There are 15 residues in the CDR3. CDR3 amino acids: CASSPPLDSHNEQFF. Written as DNA, the CDR3 is TGTGCCAGCAGTCCCCCCTTAGACTCCCACAATGAGCAGTTCTTC.

This clone was seen only once. The V call is TRBV7-2, the J call TRBJ2-1; D not resolved. The germline V gene encodes CDR1 SGHTA and CDR2 FQGNSA. This CDR3 region has 15 residues. V shed 1 base and J shed 8 bases, with 15 bases lying between them. CDR3 in amino acids: CASSLGLPGDDEQFF. Written as DNA, the CDR3 is TGTGCCAGCAGCTTAGGACTGCCCGGAGATGATGAGCAGTTCTTC.

This clone has only one observation. The chain recombines TRBV3-1 (or the pseudogene TRBV3-2) with TRBJ1-1, with D possibly matching TRBD1 (6 bases). The CDR3 totals 17 residues. The V and J ends lost 0 bases and 2 bases respectively, with 16 bases between them. Germline CDR1 is LGHDT and CDR2 is YNNKEL (reference sequence). The CDR3 protein is CASSQDWVRDTNTEAFF. In DNA, the CDR3 is TGTGCCAGCAGCCAAGATTGGGTGAGGGACACTAACACTGAAGCTTTCTTT.

This chain links TRBV5-6 with TRBJ2-7; perhaps TRBD1 as D (6 bases). Between the trimmed V and J ends, which lost 3 bases and 2 bases, there was a span of 15 bases. From germline, CDR1 is SGHDT and CDR2 YYEEEE. The CDR3 contains 15 residues. CDR3 in amino acids: CASSSTGQRTYEQYF. CDR3 DNA: TGTGCCAGCAGCTCGACTGGACAGCGAACCTACGAGCAGTACTTC.

The genes are TRBV15 and TRBJ2-1; 7 bases are shared with TRBD1. With 0 bases clipped from V and 4 bases from J, the junction kept 6 bases outside the gene matches. The CDR3 is 16 residues long. Germline-derived CDR1 and CDR2 are LNHNV and YYDKDF (reference sequence). This CDR3 is CATSRDPGTEYNEQFF. CDR3 in DNA: TGTGCCACCAGCAGAGATCCCGGGACAGAATACAATGAGCAGTTCTTC.

This rearrangement joins TRBV7-8 to TRBJ2-6, with D possibly matching TRBD1 (5 bases). This CDR3 is built from 15 residues. V was clipped by 5 bases and J by 1 base, with 9 bases between them. Germline V lookup: CDR1 SGHVS, CDR2 FQNEAQ. In nucleotides, the CDR3 is TGTGCCAGCAGCATTAGACAGTCTGGGGCCAACGTCCTGACTTTC. Its protein is CASSIRQSGANVLTF.

V and J are TRBV30 and TRBJ1-1; D unresolved. Germline lookup yields CDR1 GTSNPN and CDR2 SVGIG (reference sequence). Between the trimmed V and J ends, which lost 1 base and 9 bases, there was a span of 12 bases. CDR3 length equals 12 residues. Written as DNA, the CDR3 is TGTGCCTGGAGTGACAGTGATCGTAAAGCTTTCTTT. It codes for CAWSDSDRKAFF.

The chain joins TRBV11-3 to TRBJ2-2, with TRBD2 identical over 9 bases. The CDR3 has 15 amino acids. CDR1 and CDR2 from the germline V gene are SGHNT and YENEEA. The ends lost 8 bases at V and 3 bases at J; junction bases unmatched: 7. DNA for the CDR3: TGTGCCAGCCGAGCCGGGACTAGCCACACCGGGGAGCTGTTTTTT. The encoded protein is CASRAGTSHTGELFF. The whole variable domain, remainder taken from reference TRBV11-3 and TRBJ2-2, is EAGVVQSPRYKIIEKKQPVAFWCNPISGHNTLYWYLQNLGQGPELLIRYENEEAVDDSQLPKDRFSAERLKGVDSTLKIQPAELGDSAVYLCASRAGTSHTGELFFGEGSRLTVL.

The chain couples TRBV5-4 to TRBJ2-7; 7 nucleotides line up with TRBD2. J lost 2 bases, V lost 0 bases, and 5 bases had no gene match. Germline V CDR1 and CDR2: SGHNT, YYREEE (reference sequence). The CDR3 sequence is 15 residues long. CDR3 nucleotides: TGTGCCAGCAGCTTGGCGGGGGGAGGGCCCTACGAGCAGTACTTC. This sequence encodes CASSLAGGGPYEQYF.

The rearrangement joins TRBV5-4 to TRBJ1-4, with TRBD1 matching 10 bases. J gave up 5 bases and V 4 bases, and 5 bases lay outside the gene matches. Germline V gives CDR1 SGHNT, CDR2 YYREEE (reference sequence). This CDR3 contains 15 residues. CDR3 bases: TGTGCCAGCAGCCCACGGACAGGGGGGAATGAAAAACTGTTTTTT. It codes for CASSPRTGGNEKLFF.

The chain joins TRBV5-1 to TRBJ1-5; the D gene is possibly TRBD1 (6 bases). V gave up 4 bases and J gave up 7 bases, with 12 bases separating them. Germline V gene data show CDR1 as SGHRS and CDR2 as YFSETQ. The CDR3 length is 13 residues. DNA for the CDR3: TGCGCCAGCAGCCAACAGGGAGGGCAGCCCCAGCATTTT. Translated, it gives CASSQQGGQPQHF.

CDR3 in amino acids: CATSERGGGDQPQHF. CDR3 coding DNA: TGTGCCACCAGTGAAAGGGGGGGAGGTGACCAGCCCCAGCATTTT. The chain recombines TRBV24-1 with TRBJ1-5, with TRBD1 as a possible D gene (6 bases). The germline V and J ends were trimmed by 4 bases and 7 bases, with 16 bases remaining between them. CDR1 and CDR2 (germline): KGHDR, SFDVKD. The CDR3 contains 15 residues.

The J gene is TRBJ1-2, the V gene TRBV15; D gene ambiguous. The CDR3 runs to 14 residues. V dropped 0 bases and J dropped 4 bases, with 9 bases sitting between them. Germline CDR1 LNHNV, CDR2 YYDKDF (reference sequence). Written as DNA, the CDR3 is TGTGCCACCAGCAGAGATCGAGAGTTCTATGGCTACACCTTC. Translation gives CATSRDREFYGYTF.

The genes are TRBV5-1 and TRBJ2-5; maybe TRBD2 (6 bases). CDR3 length equals 15 residues. Per germline, CDR1 SGHRS and CDR2 YFSETQ. V was cut by 0 bases and J by 5 bases, with 14 bases left in between. CDR3 sequence (DNA): TGCGCCAGCAGCTTGGTATCAGGGACTGGCGAGACCCAGTACTTC. Encoded protein: CASSLVSGTGETQYF.

The chain links TRBV6-5 to TRBJ2-7, with no clear D. V was shortened by 10 bases and J by 2 bases, with 12 bases between the two germline ends. Germline lookup yields CDR1 MNHEY and CDR2 SVGAGI. CDR3 length equals 12 residues. CDR3 coding DNA: TGTGCCACCACCCCGAACACCTACGAGCAGTACTTC. It translates to CATTPNTYEQYF.